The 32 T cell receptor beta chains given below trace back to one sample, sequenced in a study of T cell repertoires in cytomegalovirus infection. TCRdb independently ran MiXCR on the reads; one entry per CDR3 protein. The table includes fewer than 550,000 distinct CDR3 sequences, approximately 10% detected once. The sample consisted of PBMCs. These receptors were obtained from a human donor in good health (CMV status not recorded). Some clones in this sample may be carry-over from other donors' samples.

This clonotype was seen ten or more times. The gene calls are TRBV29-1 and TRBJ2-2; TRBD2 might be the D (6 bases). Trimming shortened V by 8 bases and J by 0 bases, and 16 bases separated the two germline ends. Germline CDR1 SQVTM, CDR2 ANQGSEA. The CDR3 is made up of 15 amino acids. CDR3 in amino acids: CSCLMAGSNTGELFF. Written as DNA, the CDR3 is TGCAGCTGTCTAATGGCGGGATCGAACACCGGGGAGCTGTTTTTT.

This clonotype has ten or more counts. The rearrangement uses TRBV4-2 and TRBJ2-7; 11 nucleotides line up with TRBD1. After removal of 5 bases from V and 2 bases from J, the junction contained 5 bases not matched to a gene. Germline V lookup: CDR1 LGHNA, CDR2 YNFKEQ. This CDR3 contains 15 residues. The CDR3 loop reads CASSDPGQGAYEQYF. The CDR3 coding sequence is TGTGCCAGCAGCGACCCGGGACAGGGGGCCTACGAGCAGTACTTC.

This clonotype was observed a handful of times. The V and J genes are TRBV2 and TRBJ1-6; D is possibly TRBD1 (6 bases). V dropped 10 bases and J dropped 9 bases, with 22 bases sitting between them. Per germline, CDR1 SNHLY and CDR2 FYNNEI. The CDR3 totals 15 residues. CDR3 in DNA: TGTGCCACGCAGGGACAAGGACTTAAAATTTCACCCCTCCACTTT. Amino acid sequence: CATQGQGLKISPLHF.

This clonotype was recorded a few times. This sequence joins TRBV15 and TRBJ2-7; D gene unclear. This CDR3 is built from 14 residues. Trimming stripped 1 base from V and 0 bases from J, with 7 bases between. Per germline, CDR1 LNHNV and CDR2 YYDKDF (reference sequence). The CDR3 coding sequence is TGTGCCACCAGCAGAGTCCCCCTCTCCTACGAGCAGTACTTC. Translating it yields CATSRVPLSYEQYF.

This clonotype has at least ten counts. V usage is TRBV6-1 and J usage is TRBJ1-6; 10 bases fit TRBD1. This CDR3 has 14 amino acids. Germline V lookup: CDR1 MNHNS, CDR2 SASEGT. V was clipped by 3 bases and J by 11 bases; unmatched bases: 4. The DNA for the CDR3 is TGTGCCAGCAGTGAGGGACAGGGGATGACACCCCTCCACTTT. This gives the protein CASSEGQGMTPLHF.

CDR3 sequence: CASSSRTTNEQFF. The CDR3 DNA follows: TGTGCCAGCAGCTCTCGGACCACTAATGAGCAGTTCTTC. The rearrangement uses TRBV9 and TRBJ2-1; unclear D gene. The CDR3 extends over 13 amino acids. CDR1 is SGDLS and CDR2 is YYNGEE in the germline V gene. The V end lost 4 bases, the J end lost 7 bases, and 12 bases lay between the germline ends.

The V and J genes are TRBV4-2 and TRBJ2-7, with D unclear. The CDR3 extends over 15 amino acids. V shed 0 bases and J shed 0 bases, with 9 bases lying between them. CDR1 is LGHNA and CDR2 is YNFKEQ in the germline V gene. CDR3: CASSQDGSVSYEQYF. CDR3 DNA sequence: TGTGCCAGCAGCCAAGACGGGTCGGTCTCCTACGAGCAGTACTTC.

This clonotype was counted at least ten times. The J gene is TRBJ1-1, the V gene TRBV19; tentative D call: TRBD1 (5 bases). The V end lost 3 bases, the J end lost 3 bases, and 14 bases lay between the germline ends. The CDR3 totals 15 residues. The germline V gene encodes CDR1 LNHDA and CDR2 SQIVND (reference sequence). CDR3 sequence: CASSIGGTLDTEAFF. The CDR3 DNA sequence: TGTGCCAGTAGTATTGGAGGGACGTTGGACACTGAAGCTTTCTTT.

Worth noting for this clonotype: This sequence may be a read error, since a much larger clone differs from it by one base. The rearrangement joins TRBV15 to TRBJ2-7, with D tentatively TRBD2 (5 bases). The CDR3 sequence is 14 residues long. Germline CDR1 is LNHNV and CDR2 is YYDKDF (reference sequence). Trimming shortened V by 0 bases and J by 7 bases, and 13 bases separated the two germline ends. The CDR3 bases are TGTGCCACCAGCAGAGAGGTGGGAGCGAGGGAGCAGTACTTC. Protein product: CATSREVGAREQYF.

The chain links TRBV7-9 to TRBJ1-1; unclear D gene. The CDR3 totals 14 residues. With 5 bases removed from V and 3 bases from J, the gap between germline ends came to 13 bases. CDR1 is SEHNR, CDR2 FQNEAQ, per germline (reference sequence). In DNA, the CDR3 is TGTGCCAGCAGCCTTTTTCGGCCGGACACTGAAGCTTTCTTT. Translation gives CASSLFRPDTEAFF.

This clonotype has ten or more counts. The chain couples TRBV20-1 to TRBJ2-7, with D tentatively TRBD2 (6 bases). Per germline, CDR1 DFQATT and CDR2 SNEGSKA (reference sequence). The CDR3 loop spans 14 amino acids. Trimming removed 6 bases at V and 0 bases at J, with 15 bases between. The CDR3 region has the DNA TGCAGTGCCCCCCGTCCCGGGAGCTCCTACGAGCAGTACTTC. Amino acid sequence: CSAPRPGSSYEQYF.

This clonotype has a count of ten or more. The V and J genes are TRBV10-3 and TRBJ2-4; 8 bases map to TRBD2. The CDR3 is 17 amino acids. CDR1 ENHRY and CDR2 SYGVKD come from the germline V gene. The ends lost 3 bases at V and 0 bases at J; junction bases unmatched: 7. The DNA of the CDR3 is TGTGCCATCAGTGATCGCGCGGGGGGAGAAGCCAAAAACATTCAGTACTTC. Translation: CAISDRAGGEAKNIQYF.

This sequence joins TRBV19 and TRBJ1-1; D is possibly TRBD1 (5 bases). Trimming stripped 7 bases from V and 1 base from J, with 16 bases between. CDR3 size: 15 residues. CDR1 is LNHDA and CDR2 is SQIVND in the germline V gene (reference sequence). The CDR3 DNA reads TGTGCCAGTACCCATTCGGGACGGAGGAACACTGAAGCTTTCTTT. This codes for CASTHSGRRNTEAFF.

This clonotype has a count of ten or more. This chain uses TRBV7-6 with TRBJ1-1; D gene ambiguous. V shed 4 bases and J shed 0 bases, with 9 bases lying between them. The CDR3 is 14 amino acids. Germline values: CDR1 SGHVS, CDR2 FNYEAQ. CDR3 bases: TGTGCCAGCAGCTCTCGGACGGTGAACACTGAAGCTTTCTTT. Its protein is CASSSRTVNTEAFF.

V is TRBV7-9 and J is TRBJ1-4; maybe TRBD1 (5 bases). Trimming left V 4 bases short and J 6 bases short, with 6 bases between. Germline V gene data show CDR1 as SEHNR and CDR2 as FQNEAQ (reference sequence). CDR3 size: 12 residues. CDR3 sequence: CASSSTDEKLFF. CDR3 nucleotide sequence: TGTGCCAGCAGCTCGACAGATGAAAAACTGTTTTTT.

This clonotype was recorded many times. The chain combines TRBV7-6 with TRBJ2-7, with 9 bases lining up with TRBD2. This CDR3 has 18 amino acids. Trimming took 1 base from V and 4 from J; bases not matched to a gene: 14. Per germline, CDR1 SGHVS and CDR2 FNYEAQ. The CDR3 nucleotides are TGTGCCAGCAGCTTAGAGGATTACGGCGGGAGGGGCGATTACGAGCAGTACTTC. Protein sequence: CASSLEDYGGRGDYEQYF.

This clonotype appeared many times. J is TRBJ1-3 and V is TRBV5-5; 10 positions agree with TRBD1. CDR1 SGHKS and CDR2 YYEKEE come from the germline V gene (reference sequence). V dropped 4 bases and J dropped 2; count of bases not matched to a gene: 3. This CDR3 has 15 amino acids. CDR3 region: CASSQDRGTGNTIYF. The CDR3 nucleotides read TGTGCCAGCAGCCAGGACAGGGGGACTGGAAACACCATATATTTT.

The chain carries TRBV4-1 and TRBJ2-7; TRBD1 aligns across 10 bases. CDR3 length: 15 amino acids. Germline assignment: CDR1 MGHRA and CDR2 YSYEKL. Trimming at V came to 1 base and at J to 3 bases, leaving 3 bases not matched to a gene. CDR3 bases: TGCGCCAGCAGCCAAGGTGACAGGGGGCACTACGAGCAGTACTTC. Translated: CASSQGDRGHYEQYF.

DNA of the CDR3: TGTGCCTGGAGTGTACCGGCTAGCGCGTTATCCGGGGAGCTGTTTTTT. This gives the protein CAWSVPASALSGELFF. The V and J genes are TRBV30 and TRBJ2-2; D perhaps matches TRBD2 (6 bases). The CDR3 consists of 16 residues. With 0 bases removed from V and 6 bases from J, the gap between germline ends came to 17 bases. Germline V lookup: CDR1 GTSNPN, CDR2 SVGIG (reference sequence).

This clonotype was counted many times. The CDR3, as DNA: TGTGCCAGCTCACCACCCGGGGGCCGGGCCTACAATGAGCAGTTCTTC. Its translation is CASSPPGGRAYNEQFF. The rearrangement uses TRBV18 and TRBJ2-1; D tentatively fits TRBD1 or TRBD2 (6 bases each). V was shortened by 0 bases and J by 2 bases, with 11 bases between the two germline ends. The CDR3 length is 16 residues. Germline V CDR1 and CDR2: KGHSH, LQKENI. The full variable domain, completed using reference TRBV18 and TRBJ2-1, is NAGVMQNPRHLVRRRGQEARLRCSPMKGHSHVYWYRQLPEEGLKFMVYLQKENIIDESGMPKERFSAEFPKEGPSILRIQQVVRGDSAAYFCASSPPGGRAYNEQFFGPGTRLTVL.

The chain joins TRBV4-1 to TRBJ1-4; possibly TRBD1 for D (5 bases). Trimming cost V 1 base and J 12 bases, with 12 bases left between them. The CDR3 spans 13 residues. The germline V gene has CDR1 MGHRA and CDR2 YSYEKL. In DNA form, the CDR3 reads TGCGCCAGCAGCCAAGTCAACAGGAGACAACTGTTTTTT. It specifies CASSQVNRRQLFF.

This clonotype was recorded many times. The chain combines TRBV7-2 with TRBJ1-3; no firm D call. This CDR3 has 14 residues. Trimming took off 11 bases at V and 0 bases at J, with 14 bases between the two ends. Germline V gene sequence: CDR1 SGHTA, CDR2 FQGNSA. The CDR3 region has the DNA TGTGCCTCGAACGGAGAGTACTCTGGAAACACCATATATTTT. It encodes CASNGEYSGNTIYF.

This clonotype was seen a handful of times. CDR3 region: CSAPGQIGYTF. Here the CDR3 DNA reads TGCAGTGCACCGGGCCAGATAGGCTACACCTTC. V usage is TRBV20-1 and J usage is TRBJ1-2; D is unclear. The V end was cut by 6 bases, the J end by 8 bases, with 13 bases between. CDR1 DFQATT and CDR2 SNEGSKA come from the germline V gene (reference sequence). The length of the CDR3 is 11 residues.

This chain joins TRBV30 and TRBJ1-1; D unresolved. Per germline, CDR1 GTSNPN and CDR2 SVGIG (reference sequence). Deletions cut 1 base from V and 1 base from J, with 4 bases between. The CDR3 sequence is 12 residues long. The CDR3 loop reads CAWSGANTEAFF. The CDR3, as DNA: TGTGCCTGGAGTGGGGCGAACACTGAAGCTTTCTTT.

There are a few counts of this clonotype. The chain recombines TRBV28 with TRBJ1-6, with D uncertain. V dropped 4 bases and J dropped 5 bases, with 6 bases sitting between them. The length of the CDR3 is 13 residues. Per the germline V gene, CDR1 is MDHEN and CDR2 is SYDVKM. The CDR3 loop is CASSSLNNSPLHF. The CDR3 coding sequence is TGTGCCAGCAGTTCGTTGAATAATTCACCCCTCCACTTT.

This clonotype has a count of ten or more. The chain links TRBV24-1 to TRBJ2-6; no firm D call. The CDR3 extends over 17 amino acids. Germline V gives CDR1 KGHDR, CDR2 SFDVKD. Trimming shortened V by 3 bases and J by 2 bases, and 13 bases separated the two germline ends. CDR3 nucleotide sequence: TGTGCCACCAGTGATCGTCCAGGTAAAACTGGGGCCAACGTCCTGACTTTC. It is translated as CATSDRPGKTGANVLTF.

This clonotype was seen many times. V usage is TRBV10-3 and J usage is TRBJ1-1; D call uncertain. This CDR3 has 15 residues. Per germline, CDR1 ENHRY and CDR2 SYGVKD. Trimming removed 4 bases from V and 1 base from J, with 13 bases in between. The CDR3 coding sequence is TGTGCCATCAGTGTCGCCCTGTCGGGGAACACTGAAGCTTTCTTT. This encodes CAISVALSGNTEAFF.

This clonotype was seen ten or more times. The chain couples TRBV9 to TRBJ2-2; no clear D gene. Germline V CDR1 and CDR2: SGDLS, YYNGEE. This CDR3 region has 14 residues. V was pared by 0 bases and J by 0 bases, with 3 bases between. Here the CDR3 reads CASSVASNTGELFF. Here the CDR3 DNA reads TGTGCCAGCAGCGTAGCATCGAACACCGGGGAGCTGTTTTTT. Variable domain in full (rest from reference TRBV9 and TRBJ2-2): DSGVTQTPKHLITATGQRVTLRCSPRSGDLSVYWYQQSLDQGLQFLIQYYNGEERAKGNILERFSAQQFPDLHSELNLSSLELGDSALYFCASSVASNTGELFFGEGSRLTVL.

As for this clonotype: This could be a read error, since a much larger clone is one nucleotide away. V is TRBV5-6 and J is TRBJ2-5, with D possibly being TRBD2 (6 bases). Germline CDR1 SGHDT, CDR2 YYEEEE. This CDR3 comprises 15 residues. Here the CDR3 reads CASSLGGVGHETQYF. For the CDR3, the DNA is TGTGCCAGCAGTTTGGGCGGGGTAGGCCATGAGACCCAGTACTTC.

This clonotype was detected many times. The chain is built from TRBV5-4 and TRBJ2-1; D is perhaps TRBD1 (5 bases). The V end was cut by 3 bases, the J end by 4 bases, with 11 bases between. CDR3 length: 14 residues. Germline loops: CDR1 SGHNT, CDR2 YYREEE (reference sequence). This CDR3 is CASSYNRKYNEQFF. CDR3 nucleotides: TGTGCCAGCAGCTATAACAGGAAATACAATGAGCAGTTCTTC. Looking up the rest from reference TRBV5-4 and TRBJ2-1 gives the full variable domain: ETGVTQSPTHLIKTRGQQVTLRCSSQSGHNTVSWYQQALGQGPQFIFQYYREEENGRGNFPPRFSGLQFPNYSSELNVNALELDDSALYLCASSYNRKYNEQFFGPGTRLTVL.

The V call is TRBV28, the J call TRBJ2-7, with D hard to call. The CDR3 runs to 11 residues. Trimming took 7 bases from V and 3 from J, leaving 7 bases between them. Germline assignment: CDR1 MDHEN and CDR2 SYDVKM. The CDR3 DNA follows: TGTGCCAGCAAATCGGTCTACGAGCAGTACTTC. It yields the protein CASKSVYEQYF.

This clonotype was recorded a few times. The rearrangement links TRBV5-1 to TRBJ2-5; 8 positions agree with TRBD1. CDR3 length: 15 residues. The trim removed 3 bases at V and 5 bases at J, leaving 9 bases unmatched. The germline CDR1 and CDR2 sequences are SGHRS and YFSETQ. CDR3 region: CASSSMTGVDETQYF. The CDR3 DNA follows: TGCGCCAGCAGCTCCATGACAGGGGTAGATGAGACCCAGTACTTC.